A selection of T cell receptor beta chains follows, all from one sample in a study of T cells in Graves' hyperthyroidism and ophthalmopathy. TCRdb passed the multiplex PCR reads through MiXCR, listing each CDR3 protein once. The data show 300,000 to 450,000 distinct CDR3 sequences, more than 11% seen once. Sequencing was done on a sample of blood. The source of these receptors is a woman aged 60-75 years with Graves' hyperthyroidism. Both conserved end residues are trimmed from each CDR3.

v_gene	CDR3aa
TRBV28	ASSLLAGGSEQY
TRBV28	ASSGTPGGLGINQPQH
TRBV6-2/TRBV6-3	ASSSDRFINYGYT
TRBV30	AGGDRAGANVLT
TRBV9	ASSVSTGGDEKLF
TRBV29-1	SVVGGEKLF
TRBV28	ASSLHVNSPLH
TRBV2	ASRQGSSGNTIY
TRBV5-1	ASSLMYYEGSYEQY
TRBV6-5	ASSYSAGTSGNTIY
TRBV29-1	SARAGWQETQY
TRBV27	ASSLYSTGFSNQPQH
TRBV12-3/TRBV12-4	ASRGVGNYEQY
TRBV11-2	ASSLYLAGVLGDTQY
TRBV29-1	SVLTANNSPLH
TRBV27	ASRDPTISYGYT
TRBV11-1	ASGRSGRSETQY
TRBV12-3/TRBV12-4	ASRLSTSEQY
TRBV12-3/TRBV12-4	ASSASIGYT
TRBV27	ASSPPTSGGNNEQF
TRBV27	ASREGRRENEQF
TRBV6-1	ASNSDARGETQY
TRBV6-2/TRBV6-3	ASSRDRGLYETQY
TRBV20-1	SARRAGQETQY
TRBV12-3/TRBV12-4	ASGSAGTGDQPQH
TRBV5-1	ASRRSGRDNSPLH
TRBV10-3	AIAPSASYEQY
TRBV5-1	ASSSGQGASTDTQY
TRBV7-3	ASSVAGVQETQY
TRBV30	AWDSGEETQY
TRBV11-2	ASNMDGPYTGELF
TRBV2	ASSAAGLAVWEQY
TRBV19	ASRPPRGRGDTGELF
TRBV18	ASSPGRSSYEQY
TRBV15	ATSGRNWAGELF
TRBV7-8	ASSSVRAASGAF
TRBV27	ASSSYSGMNTEAF
TRBV6-2/TRBV6-3	ASRDPRGVAGAHGELF
TRBV19	ASSRTGEYGYT
TRBV28	ASSLRGRASSNQPQH
TRBV20-1	SARGTSGYEQY
TRBV20-1	SARGPSGTIWNEQF
TRBV6-5	ASSYIRNLGSYEQY
TRBV7-3	ASSQNPGGNTIY
TRBV20-1	SARRPATNEKLF
TRBV5-5	ASSLGRLTGELF
TRBV18	ASSPGDNSPLH
TRBV6-1	ASSPDTSGANVLT
TRBV11-2	ASSSQGAQTQY
TRBV5-1	ASSPYRGGEEKLF
TRBV27	ASSFRLAGLVNEQF
TRBV24-1	ATSDERATEAF
TRBV19	ASSFTGTGTSPYNEQF
TRBV11-2	ASSNRTSGGTDTQY
TRBV13	ASGRTGGDTQY
TRBV7-9	ASSPQGNYGYT
TRBV29-1	SAPDRGDEAF